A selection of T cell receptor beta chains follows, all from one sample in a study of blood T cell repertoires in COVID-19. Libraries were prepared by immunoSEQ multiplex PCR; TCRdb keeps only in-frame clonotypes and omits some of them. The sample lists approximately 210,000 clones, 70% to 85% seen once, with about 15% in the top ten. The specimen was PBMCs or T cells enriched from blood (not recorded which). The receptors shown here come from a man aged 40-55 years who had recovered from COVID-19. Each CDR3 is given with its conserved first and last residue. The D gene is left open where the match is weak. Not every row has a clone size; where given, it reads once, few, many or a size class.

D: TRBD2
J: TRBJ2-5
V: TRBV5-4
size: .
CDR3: CAAGNRVSGSETQYF
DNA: TGTGCCGCTGGGAACAGGGTGAGCGGGAGTGAGACCCAGTACTTC

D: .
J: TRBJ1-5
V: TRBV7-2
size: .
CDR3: CASSLGTAQPQHF
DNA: TGTGCCAGCAGCTTAGGGACAGCCCAGCCCCAGCATTTT

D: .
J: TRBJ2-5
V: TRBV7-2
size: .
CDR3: CASSLPPRQETQYF
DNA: TGTGCCAGCAGCTTACCTCCCAGGCAAGAGACCCAGTACTTC

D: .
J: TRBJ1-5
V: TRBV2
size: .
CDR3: CASSREINDQPQHF
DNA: TGTGCCAGCAGTCGCGAGATCAATGATCAGCCCCAGCATTTT

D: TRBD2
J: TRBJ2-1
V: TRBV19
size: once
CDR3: CASSHLAVSYNEQFF
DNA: TGTGCCAGTAGTCATCTAGCGGTTTCCTACAATGAGCAGTTCTTC

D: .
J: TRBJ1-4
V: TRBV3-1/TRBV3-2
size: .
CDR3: CASSRTGGNEKLFF
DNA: TGTGCCAGCAGCCGTACGGGGGGTAATGAAAAACTGTTTTTT

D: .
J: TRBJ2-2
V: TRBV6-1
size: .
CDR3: CASSSRVDTGELFF
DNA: TGTGCCAGCAGTTCCAGGGTAGACACCGGGGAGCTGTTTTTT

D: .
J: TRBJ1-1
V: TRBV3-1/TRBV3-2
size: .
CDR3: CASSQAREAFF
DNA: TGTGCCAGCAGCCAGGCCCGCGAAGCTTTCTTT

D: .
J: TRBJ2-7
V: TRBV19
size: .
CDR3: CASSIGGEQYF
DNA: TGTGCCAGTAGTATAGGCGGAGAGCAGTACTTC

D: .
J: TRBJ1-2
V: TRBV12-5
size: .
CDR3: CASGLDGSYGYTF
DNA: TGTGCTAGTGGTTTGGACGGTAGCTATGGCTACACCTTC

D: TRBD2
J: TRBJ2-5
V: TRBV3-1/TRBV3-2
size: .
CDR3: CASSLRTSGRQETQYF
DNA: TGTGCCAGCAGCCTTCGGACTAGCGGGAGACAAGAGACCCAGTACTTC

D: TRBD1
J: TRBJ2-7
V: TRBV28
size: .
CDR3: CASSSRQGDFYEQYF
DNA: TGTGCCAGCAGTTCAAGACAGGGGGATTTCTACGAGCAGTACTTC

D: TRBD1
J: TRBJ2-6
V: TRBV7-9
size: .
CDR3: CASSLESRGRGSGANVLTF
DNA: TGTGCCAGCAGCTTAGAGTCAAGGGGGCGAGGCTCTGGGGCCAACGTCCTGACTTTC

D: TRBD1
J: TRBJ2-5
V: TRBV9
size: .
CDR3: CASSVARDRGQETQYF
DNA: TGTGCCAGCAGCGTAGCTCGGGACAGGGGACAAGAGACCCAGTACTTC

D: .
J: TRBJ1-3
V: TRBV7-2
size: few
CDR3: CASSLFGGLGGNTIYF
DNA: TGTGCCAGCAGCTTATTTGGAGGATTGGGAGGAAACACCATATATTTT

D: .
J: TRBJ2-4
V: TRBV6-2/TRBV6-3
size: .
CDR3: CASSLSGVGIQYF
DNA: TGTGCCAGCAGTTTGAGTGGAGTCGGGATTCAGTACTTC

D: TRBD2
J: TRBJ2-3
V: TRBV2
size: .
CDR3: CASSVQRGGADTQYF
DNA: TGTGCCAGCAGTGTCCAGCGGGGGGGAGCAGATACGCAGTATTTT

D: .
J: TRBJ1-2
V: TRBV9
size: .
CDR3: CASSAAHTVLYGYTF
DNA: TGTGCCAGCAGCGCAGCCCACACAGTCCTCTATGGCTACACCTTC

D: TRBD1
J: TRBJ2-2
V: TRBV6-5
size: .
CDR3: CASSKTGGTGELFF
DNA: TGTGCCAGCAGTAAGACAGGGGGCACCGGGGAGCTGTTTTTT

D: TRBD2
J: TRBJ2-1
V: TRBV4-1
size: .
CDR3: CASSQRLAGEYNEQFF
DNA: TGCGCCAGCAGCCAGAGACTAGCGGGAGAATACAATGAGCAGTTCTTC

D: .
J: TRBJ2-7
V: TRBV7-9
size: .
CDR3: CASSFGVNHYEQYF
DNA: TGTGCCAGCAGCTTCGGGGTGAACCACTACGAGCAGTACTTC

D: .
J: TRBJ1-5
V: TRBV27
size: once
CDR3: CASRAHTSNQPQHF
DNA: TGTGCCAGCAGGGCACACACTAGCAATCAGCCCCAGCATTTT

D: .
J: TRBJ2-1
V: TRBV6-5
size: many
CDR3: CASSQMEGYGDEQFF
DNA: TGTGCCAGCAGTCAGATGGAGGGATACGGGGATGAGCAGTTCTTC

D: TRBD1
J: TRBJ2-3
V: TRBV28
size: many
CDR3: CAGSPATGSDTQYF
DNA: TGTGCCGGATCTCCTGCGACAGGGTCAGATACGCAGTATTTT

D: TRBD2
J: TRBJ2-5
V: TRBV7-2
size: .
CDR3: CASSLAHSGGQETQYF
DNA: TGTGCCAGCAGCTTAGCGCATAGCGGGGGGCAAGAGACCCAGTACTTC

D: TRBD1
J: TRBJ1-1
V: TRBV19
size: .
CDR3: CASSLGQGEAFF
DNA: TGTGCCAGTAGCCTTGGACAGGGCGAAGCTTTCTTT

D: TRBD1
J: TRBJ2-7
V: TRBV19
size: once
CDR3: CASSINDRGWGNEQYF
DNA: TGTGCCAGTAGTATAAACGACAGGGGTTGGGGCAACGAGCAGTACTTC